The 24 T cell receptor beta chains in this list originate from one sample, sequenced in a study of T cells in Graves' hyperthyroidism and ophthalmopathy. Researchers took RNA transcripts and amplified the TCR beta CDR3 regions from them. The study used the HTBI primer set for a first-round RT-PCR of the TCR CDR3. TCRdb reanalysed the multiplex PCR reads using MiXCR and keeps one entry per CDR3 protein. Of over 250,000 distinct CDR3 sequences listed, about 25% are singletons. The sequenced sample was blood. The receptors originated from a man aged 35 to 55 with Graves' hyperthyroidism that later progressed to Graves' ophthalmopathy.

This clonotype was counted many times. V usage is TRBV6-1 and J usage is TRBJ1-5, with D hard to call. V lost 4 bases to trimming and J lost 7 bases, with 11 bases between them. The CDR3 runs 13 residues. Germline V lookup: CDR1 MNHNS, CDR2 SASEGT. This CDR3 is CASSAEGWQPQHF. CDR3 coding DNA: TGTGCCAGCAGTGCGGAGGGATGGCAGCCCCAGCATTTT.

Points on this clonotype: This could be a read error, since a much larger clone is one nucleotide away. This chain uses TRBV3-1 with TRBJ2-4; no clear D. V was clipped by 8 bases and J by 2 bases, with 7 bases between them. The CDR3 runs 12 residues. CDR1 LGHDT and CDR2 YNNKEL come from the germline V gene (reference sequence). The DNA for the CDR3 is TGTGCCAGCTTGGGAACCAAAAACATTCAGTACTTC. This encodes CASLGTKNIQYF.

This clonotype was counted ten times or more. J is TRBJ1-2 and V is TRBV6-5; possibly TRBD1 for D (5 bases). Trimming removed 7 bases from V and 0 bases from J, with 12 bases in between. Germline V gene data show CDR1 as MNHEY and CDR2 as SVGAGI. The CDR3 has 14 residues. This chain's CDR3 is CASTPGPTNYGYTF. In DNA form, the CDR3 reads TGTGCCAGCACACCGGGGCCAACTAACTATGGCTACACCTTC.

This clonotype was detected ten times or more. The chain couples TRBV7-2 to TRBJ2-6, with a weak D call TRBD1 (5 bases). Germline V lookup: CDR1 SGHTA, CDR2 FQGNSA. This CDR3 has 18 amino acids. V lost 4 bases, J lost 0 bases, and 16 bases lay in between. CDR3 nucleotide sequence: TGTGCCAGCAGCTCGATCACCAGGGAAAGCTCTGGGGCCAACGTCCTGACTTTC. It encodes CASSSITRESSGANVLTF.

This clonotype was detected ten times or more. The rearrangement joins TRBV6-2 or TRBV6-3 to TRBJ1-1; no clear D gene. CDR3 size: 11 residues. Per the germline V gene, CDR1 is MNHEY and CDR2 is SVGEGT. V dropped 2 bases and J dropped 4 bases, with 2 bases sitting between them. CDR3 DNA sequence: TGTGCCAGCAGTTACCCCACTGAAGCTTTCTTT. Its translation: CASSYPTEAFF.

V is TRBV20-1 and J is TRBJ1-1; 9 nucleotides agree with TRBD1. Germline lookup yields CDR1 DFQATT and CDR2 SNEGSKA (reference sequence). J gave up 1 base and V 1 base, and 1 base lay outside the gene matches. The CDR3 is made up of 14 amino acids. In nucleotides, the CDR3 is TGCAGTGCTAGAGGGGACAGGGCGAACACTGAAGCTTTCTTT. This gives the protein CSARGDRANTEAFF.

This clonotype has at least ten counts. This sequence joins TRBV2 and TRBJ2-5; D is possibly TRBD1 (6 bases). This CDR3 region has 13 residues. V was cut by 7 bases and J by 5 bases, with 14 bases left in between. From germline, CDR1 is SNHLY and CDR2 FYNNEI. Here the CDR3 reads CASTRDRRETQYF. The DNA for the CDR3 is TGTGCCAGCACTAGAGACAGGAGGGAGACCCAGTACTTC.

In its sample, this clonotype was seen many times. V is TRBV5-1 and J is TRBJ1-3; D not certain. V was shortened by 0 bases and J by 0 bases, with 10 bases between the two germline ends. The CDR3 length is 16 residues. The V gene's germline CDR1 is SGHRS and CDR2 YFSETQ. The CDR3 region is CASSLDVRTSGNTIYF. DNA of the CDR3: TGCGCCAGCAGCTTGGATGTGCGAACCTCTGGAAACACCATATATTTT.

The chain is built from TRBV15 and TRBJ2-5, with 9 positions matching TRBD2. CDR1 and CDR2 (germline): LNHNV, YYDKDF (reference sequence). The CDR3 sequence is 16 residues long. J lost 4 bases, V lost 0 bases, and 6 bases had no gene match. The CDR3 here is CATSRDRGLAGETQYF. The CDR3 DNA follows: TGTGCCACCAGCAGAGATAGGGGACTAGCAGGAGAGACCCAGTACTTC.

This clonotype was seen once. The chain's CDR3 is CASTLVPGQGPQHF. The CDR3, as DNA: TGTGCCAGCACTTTGGTCCCGGGACAGGGACCCCAGCATTTT. The V and J genes are TRBV28 and TRBJ1-5; 9 bases map to TRBD1. Looked up from germline, CDR1 is MDHEN and CDR2 is SYDVKM. V lost 7 bases, J lost 10 bases, and 11 bases stayed unmatched. The CDR3 covers 14 residues. The entire variable domain, with the rest obtained from reference TRBV28 and TRBJ1-5, is as follows: DVKVTQSSRYLVKRTGEKVFLECVQDMDHENMFWYRQDPGLGLRLIYFSYDVKMKEKGDIPEGYSVSREKKERFSLILESASTNQTSMYLCASTLVPGQGPQHFGDGTRLSIL.

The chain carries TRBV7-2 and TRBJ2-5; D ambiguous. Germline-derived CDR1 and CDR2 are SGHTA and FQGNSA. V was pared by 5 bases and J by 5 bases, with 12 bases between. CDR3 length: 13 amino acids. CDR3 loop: CASSMRFVETQYF. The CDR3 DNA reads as TGTGCCAGCAGCATGCGGTTTGTGGAGACCCAGTACTTC.

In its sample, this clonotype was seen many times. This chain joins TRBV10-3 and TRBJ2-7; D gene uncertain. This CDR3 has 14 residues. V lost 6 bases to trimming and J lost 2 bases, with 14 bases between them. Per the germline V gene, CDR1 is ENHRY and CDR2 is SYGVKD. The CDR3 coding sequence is TGTGCCATCAGCCTTGACATTAAAACCTACGAGCAGTACTTC. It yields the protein CAISLDIKTYEQYF.

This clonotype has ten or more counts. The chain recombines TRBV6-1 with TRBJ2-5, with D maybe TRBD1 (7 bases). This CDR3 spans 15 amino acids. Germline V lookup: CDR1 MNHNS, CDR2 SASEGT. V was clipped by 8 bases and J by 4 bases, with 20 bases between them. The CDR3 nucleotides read TGTGCCAGCTCTCCGGCCCAGGGGGGTTTAGAGACCCAGTACTTC. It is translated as CASSPAQGGLETQYF.

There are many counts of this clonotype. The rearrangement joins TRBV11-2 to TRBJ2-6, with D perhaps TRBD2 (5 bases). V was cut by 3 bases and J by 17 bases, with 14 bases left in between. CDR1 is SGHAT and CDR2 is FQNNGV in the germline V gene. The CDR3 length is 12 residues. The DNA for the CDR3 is TGTGCCAGCAGCTTTTCTGCGGGCGCCGTGACTTTC. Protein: CASSFSAGAVTF.

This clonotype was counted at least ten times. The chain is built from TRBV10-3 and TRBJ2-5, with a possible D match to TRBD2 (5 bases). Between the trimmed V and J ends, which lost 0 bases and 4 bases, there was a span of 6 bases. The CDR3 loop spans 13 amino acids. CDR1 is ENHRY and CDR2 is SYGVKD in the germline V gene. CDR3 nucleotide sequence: TGTGCCATCAGTGAGTCTGGGAGAGAGACCCAGTACTTC. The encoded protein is CAISESGRETQYF.

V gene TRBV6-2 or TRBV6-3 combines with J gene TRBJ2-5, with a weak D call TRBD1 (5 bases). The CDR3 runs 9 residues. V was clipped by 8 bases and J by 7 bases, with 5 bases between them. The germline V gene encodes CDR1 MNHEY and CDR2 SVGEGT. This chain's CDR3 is CASQGTQYF. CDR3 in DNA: TGTGCCAGCCAGGGGACCCAGTACTTC.

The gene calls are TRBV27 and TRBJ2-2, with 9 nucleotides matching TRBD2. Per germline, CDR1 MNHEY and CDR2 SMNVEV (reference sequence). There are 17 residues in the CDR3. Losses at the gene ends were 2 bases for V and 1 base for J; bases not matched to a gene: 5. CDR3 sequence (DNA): TGTGCCAGCAGTTTAAAGGCTAGCGGGGTGAACACCGGGGAGCTGTTTTTT. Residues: CASSLKASGVNTGELFF.

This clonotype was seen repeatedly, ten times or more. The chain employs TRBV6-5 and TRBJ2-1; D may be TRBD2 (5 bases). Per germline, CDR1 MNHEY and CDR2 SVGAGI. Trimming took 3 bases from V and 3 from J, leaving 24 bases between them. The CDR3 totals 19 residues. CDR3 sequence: CASSYLGVGPPFNYNEQFF. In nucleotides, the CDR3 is TGTGCCAGCAGTTATTTGGGAGTTGGTCCCCCCTTCAACTACAATGAGCAGTTCTTC.

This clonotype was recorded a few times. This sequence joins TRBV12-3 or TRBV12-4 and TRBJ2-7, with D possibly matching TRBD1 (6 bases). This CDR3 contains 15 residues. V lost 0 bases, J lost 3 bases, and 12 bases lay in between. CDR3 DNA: TGTGCCAGCAGTTTAGCGCCCACAGGGTACTACGAGCAGTACTTC. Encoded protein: CASSLAPTGYYEQYF.

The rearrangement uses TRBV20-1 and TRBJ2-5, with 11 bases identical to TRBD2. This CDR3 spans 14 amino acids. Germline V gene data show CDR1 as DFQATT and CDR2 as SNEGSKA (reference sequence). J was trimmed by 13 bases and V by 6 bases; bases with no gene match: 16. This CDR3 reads CSAIEPSGRSQLYF. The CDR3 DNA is TGCAGTGCCATCGAGCCTAGCGGGAGGTCACAACTGTACTTC.

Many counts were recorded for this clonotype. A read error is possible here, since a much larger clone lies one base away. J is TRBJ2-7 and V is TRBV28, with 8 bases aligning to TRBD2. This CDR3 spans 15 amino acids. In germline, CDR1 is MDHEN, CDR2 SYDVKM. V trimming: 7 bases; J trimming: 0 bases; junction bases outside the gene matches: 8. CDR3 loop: CASKALAAGSYEQYF. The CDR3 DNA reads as TGTGCCAGCAAAGCACTAGCGGCAGGCTCCTACGAGCAGTACTTC. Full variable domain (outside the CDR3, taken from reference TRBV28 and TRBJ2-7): DVKVTQSSRYLVKRTGEKVFLECVQDMDHENMFWYRQDPGLGLRLIYFSYDVKMKEKGDIPEGYSVSREKKERFSLILESASTNQTSMYLCASKALAAGSYEQYFGPGTRLTVT.

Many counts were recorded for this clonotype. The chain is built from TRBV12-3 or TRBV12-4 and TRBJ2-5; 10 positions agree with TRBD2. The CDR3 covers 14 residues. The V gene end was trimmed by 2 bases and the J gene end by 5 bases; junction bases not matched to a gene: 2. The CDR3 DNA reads TGTGCCAGCAGTTTATCTAGCGGGAGTGAGACCCAGTACTTC. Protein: CASSLSSGSETQYF.

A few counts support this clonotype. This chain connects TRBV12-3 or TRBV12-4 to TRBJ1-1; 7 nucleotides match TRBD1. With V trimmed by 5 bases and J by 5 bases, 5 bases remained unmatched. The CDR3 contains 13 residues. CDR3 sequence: CASSRDSPTEAFF. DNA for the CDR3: TGTGCCAGCAGTCGGGACAGTCCGACTGAAGCTTTCTTT.

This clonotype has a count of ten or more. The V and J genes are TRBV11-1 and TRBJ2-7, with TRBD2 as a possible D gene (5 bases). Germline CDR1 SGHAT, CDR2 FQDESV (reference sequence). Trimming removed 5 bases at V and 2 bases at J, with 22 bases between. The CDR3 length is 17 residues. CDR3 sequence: CASSRILRRGSTYEQYF. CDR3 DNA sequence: TGTGCCAGCAGCCGAATCTTGAGGAGAGGGAGTACCTACGAGCAGTACTTC.